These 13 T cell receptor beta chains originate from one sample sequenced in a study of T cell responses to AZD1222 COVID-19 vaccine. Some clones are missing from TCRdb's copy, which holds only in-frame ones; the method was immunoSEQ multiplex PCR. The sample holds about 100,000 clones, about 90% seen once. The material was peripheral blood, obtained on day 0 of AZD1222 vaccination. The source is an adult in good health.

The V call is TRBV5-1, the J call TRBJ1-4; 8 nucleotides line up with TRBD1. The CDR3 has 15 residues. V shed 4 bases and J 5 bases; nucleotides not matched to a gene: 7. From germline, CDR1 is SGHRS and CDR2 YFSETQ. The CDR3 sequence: CASSPGNRGNEKLFF. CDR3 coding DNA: TGCGCCAGCAGCCCGGGGAACAGGGGGAATGAAAAACTGTTTTTT.

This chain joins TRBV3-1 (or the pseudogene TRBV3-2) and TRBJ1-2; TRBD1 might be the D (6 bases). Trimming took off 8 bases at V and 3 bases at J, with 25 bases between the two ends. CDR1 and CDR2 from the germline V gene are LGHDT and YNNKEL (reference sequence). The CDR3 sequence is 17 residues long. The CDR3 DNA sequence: TGTGCCAGCCGACCAAGCGGGACATCAGCAATCTACTATGGCTACACCTTC. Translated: CASRPSGTSAIYYGYTF.

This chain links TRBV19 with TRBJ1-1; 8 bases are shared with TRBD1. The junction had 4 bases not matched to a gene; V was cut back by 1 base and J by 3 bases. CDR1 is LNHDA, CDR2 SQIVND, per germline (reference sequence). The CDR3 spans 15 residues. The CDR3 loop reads CASSIALGQDTEAFF. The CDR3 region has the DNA TGTGCCAGTAGTATAGCGCTGGGACAGGACACTGAAGCTTTCTTT.

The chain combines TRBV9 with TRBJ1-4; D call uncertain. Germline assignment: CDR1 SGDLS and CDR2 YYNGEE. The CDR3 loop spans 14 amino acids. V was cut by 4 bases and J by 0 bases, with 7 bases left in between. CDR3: CASSTSATNEKLFF. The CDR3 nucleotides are TGTGCCAGCAGCACGAGTGCAACTAATGAAAAACTGTTTTTT.

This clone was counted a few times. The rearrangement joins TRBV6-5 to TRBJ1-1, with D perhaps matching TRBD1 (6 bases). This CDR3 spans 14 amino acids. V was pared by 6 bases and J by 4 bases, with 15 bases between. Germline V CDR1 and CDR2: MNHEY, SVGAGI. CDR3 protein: CASSIGGLSTEAFF. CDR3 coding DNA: TGTGCCAGCAGCATAGGGGGGCTCTCCACTGAAGCTTTCTTT.

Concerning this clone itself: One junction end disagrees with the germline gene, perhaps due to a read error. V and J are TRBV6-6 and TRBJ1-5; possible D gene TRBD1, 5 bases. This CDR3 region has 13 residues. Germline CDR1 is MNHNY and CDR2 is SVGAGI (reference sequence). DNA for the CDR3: TGTGCCAGCAGTTACGGTAACGGGGCCCGATGGGATTTT. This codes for CASSYGNGARWDF.

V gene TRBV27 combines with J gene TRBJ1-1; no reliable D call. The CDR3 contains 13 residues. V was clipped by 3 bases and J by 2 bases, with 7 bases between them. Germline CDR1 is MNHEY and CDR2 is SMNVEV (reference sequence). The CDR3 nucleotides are TGTGCCAGCAGTTTGGAGGAAAACACTGAAGCTTTCTTT. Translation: CASSLEENTEAFF.

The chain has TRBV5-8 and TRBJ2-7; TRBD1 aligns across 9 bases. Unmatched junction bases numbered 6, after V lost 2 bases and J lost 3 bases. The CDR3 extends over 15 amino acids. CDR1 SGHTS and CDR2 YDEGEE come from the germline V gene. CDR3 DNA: TGTGCCAGCAGCTTCTCCGACAGGGGGATCTACGAGCAGTACTTC. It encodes CASSFSDRGIYEQYF.

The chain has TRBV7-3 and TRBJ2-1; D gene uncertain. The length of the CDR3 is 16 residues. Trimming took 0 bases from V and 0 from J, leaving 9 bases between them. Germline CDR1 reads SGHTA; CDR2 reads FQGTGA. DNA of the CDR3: TGTGCCAGCAGCTTAACCGGGCTGAGCTCCTACAATGAGCAGTTCTTC. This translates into CASSLTGLSSYNEQFF.

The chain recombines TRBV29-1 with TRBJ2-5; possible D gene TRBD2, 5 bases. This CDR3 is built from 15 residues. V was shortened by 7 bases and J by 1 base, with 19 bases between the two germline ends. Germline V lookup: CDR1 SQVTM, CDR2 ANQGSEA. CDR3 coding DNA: TGCAGCGCCGTGCCCTTCCAAGGGAGCCAAGAGACCCAGTACTTC. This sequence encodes CSAVPFQGSQETQYF. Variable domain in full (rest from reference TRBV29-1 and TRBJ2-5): SAVISQKPSRDICQRGTSLTIQCQVDSQVTMMFWYRQQPGQSLTLIATANQGSEATYESGFVIDKFPISRPNLTFSTLTVSNMSPEDSSIYLCSAVPFQGSQETQYFGPGTRLLVL.

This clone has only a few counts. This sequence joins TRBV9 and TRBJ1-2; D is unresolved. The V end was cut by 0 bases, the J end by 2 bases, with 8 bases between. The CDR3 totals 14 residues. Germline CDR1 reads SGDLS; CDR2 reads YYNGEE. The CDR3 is CASSVGQANYGYTF. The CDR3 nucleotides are TGTGCCAGCAGCGTAGGGCAGGCGAACTATGGCTACACCTTC.

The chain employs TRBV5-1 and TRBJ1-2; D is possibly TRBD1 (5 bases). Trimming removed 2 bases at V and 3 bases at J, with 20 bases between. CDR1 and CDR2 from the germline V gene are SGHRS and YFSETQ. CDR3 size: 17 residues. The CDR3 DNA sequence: TGCGCCAGCAGCTTAATGACAGATTCGTCCGCTGACTATGGCTACACCTTC. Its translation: CASSLMTDSSADYGYTF.

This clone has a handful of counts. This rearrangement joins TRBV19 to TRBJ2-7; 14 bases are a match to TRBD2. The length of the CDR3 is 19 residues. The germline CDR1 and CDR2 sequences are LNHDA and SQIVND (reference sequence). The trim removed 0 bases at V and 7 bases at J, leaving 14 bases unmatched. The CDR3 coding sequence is TGTGCCAGTAGTATAGAAGGCCCGGGACTAGCGGGAGTCGTTAATGAGCAGTACTTC. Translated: CASSIEGPGLAGVVNEQYF.